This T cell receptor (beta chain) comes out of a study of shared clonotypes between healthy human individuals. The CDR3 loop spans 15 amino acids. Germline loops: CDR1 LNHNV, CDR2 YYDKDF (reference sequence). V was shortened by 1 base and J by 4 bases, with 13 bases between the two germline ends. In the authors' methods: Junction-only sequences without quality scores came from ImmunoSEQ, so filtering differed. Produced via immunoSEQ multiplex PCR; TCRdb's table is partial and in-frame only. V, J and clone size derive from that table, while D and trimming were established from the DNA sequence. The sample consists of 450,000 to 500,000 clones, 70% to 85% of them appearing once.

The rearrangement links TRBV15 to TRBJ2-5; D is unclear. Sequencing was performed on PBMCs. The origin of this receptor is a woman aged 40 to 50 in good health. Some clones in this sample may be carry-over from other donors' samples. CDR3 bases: TGTGCCACCAGCAGAGGGAACCGACTGGGAGAGACCCAGTACTTC. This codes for CATSRGNRLGETQYF.